The rows below give T cell receptor beta chains drawn from one sample of a study of tumor-infiltrating lymphocytes in glioblastoma multiforme. TCRdb re-called the multiplex PCR reads with MiXCR, one entry per CDR3 protein. This sample yields 15,000 to 20,000 distinct CDR3 sequences, of which roughly 68% are seen a single time; roughly 18% belongs to the top ten. The specimen was peripheral blood. These receptors all stem from a male donor with glioblastoma. The CDR3 runs from the conserved cysteine through the conserved F or W. A D gene is named only where the DNA matches it firmly. A row's size may be missing; if present it is once, few, many or a size class.

clone_size,v_call,d_call,j_call,cdr3_aa,cdr3_nt
.,TRBV11-2,.,TRBJ2-1,CVSSLMTGSYYNEQFF,TGTGTCAGCAGCTTAATGACTGGGAGCTACTACAATGAGCAGTTCTTC
.,TRBV11-3,.,TRBJ2-1,CASSLNQNNEHFF,TGTGCCAGCAGCCTAAACCAAAACAATGAGCACTTCTTC
.,TRBV11-2,TRBD1,TRBJ1-6,CASSQGGSRLHF,TGTGCCAGTAGCCAGGGGGGGTCACGCCTCCACTTT
.,TRBV11-2,TRBD1,TRBJ2-3,CASSWTGGTDTQYF,TGTGCCAGCAGCTGGACAGGGGGCACAGATACGCAGTACTTT
.,TRBV20-1,TRBD2,TRBJ2-1,CSASGTSGRGEFF,TGCAGTGCTTCCGGGACTAGCGGGAGGGGGGAGTTCTTC
.,TRBV4-2,.,TRBJ2-3,CASSQDTGSTDTQYF,TGTGCCAGCAGCCAAGATACAGGGAGCACAGATACGCAGTATTTT
.,TRBV11-3,TRBD1,TRBJ2-7,CASSQGQGKNYEQYF,TGTGCCAGCAGCCAGGGACAGGGGAAAAACTACGAGCAGTACTTC
.,TRBV29-1,TRBD2,TRBJ2-7,CSVEDKVPSGSYEQYF,TGCAGCGTTGAAGATAAAGTGCCTAGCGGGAGTTACGAGCAGTACTTC
.,TRBV6-5,TRBD1,TRBJ1-6,CASSYSTAQGGSPLHF,TGTGCCAGCAGTTACTCGACTGCGCAGGGGGGCTCACCCCTCCACTTT
.,TRBV29-1,.,TRBJ2-7,CSMVTITYEQYF,TGCAGCATGGTTACTATTACCTACGAGCAGTACTTC
.,TRBV29-1,.,TRBJ2-3,CSVQWASDTQYF,TGCAGCGTGCAGTGGGCCTCAGATACGCAGTATTTT
once,TRBV6-2/TRBV6-3,.,TRBJ1-1,CASSYSGLNTEAFF,TGTGCCAGCAGTTACTCGGGACTGAACACTGAAGCTTTCTTT
many,TRBV11-2,.,TRBJ1-2,CASSQGDWIGYTF,TGTGCCAGCAGCCAAGGGGATTGGATTGGCTACACCTTC
.,TRBV11-2,.,TRBJ1-6,CVSSSPPRGDPPLHF,TGTGTCAGCAGCTCCCCGCCCAGGGGCGATCCACCCCTCCACTTT